The 30 T cell receptor beta chains presented below share a single source sample, sequenced in a study of cytomegalovirus exposure and HLA in healthy donors. The PCR ran on 60 Vbeta and 13 Jbeta primers. Libraries were prepared by immunoSEQ multiplex PCR; TCRdb keeps only in-frame clonotypes and omits some of them. Here the sample spans tens of thousands of clones, over 75% being singletons. Sequencing input: PBMCs. All receptors derive from a girl aged 2-9 years in good health and CMV-seropositive.

This clone was picked up one time. The V call is TRBV6-5, the J call TRBJ2-1; 7 nucleotides agree with TRBD1. The CDR3 has 14 residues. Trimming at V came to 4 bases and at J to 7 bases, leaving 7 bases not matched to a gene. CDR1 MNHEY and CDR2 SVGAGI come from the germline V gene. The CDR3 DNA is TGTGCCAGCAGTTTCCCGGACAGGAATAATGAGCAGTTCTTC. It specifies CASSFPDRNNEQFF.

The chain has TRBV20-1 and TRBJ1-1; no definite D call. Trimming pared 7 bases from V and 11 bases from J, leaving 17 bases between. The CDR3 is 11 amino acids. CDR1 and CDR2 from the germline V gene are DFQATT and SNEGSKA (reference sequence). The CDR3 bases are TGCAGTGTAACTAGCTCGGGTAGGGCTTTCTTT. This encodes CSVTSSGRAFF.

This chain links TRBV30 with TRBJ2-7; 7 bases are shared with TRBD2. Germline CDR1 GTSNPN, CDR2 SVGIG (reference sequence). After removal of 8 bases from V and 3 bases from J, the junction contained 7 bases not matched to a gene. This CDR3 has 12 residues. The CDR3, as DNA: TGTGCCGTGGGGGGGGAGATCTACGAGCAGTACTTC. This gives the protein CAVGGEIYEQYF.

The rearrangement joins TRBV30 to TRBJ2-5, with unresolved D. Trimming left V 0 bases short and J 4 bases short, with 9 bases between. Germline lookup yields CDR1 GTSNPN and CDR2 SVGIG (reference sequence). The CDR3 is 13 residues long. CDR3 DNA: TGTGCCTGGAGTGTAAACAGCAGAGAGACCCAGTACTTC. This sequence encodes CAWSVNSRETQYF.

This sequence joins TRBV9 and TRBJ1-2, with 9 bases matching TRBD1. Germline loops: CDR1 SGDLS, CDR2 YYNGEE. Germline trimming cut 2 bases from V and 8 bases from J; bases unmatched to any gene: 10. CDR3 length: 15 amino acids. As DNA, the CDR3 is TGTGCCAGCAGCGTGGGATACAGGGGGCCAGAGGGCTACACCTTC. Translated: CASSVGYRGPEGYTF.

The genes are TRBV6-1 and TRBJ1-1; D not certain. V gave up 7 bases and J gave up 2 bases, with 11 bases separating them. CDR3 length: 13 residues. Looked up from germline, CDR1 is MNHNS and CDR2 is SASEGT. The CDR3 DNA reads as TGTGCCAGCAAACTCCTGCCAAACACTGAAGCTTTCTTT. This translates into CASKLLPNTEAFF.

This rearrangement joins TRBV5-1 to TRBJ2-1; no clear D. Germline-derived CDR1 and CDR2 are SGHRS and YFSETQ. The length of the CDR3 is 12 residues. Trimming took off 0 bases at V and 7 bases at J, with 5 bases between the two ends. As DNA, the CDR3 is TGCGCCAGCAGCTTGGCGCGGAATGAGCAGTTCTTC. Protein product: CASSLARNEQFF. Variable domain in full (rest from reference TRBV5-1 and TRBJ2-1): KAGVTQTPRYLIKTRGQQVTLSCSPISGHRSVSWYQQTPGQGLQFLFEYFSETQRNKGNFPGRFSGRQFSNSRSEMNVSTLELGDSALYLCASSLARNEQFFGPGTRLTVL.

The chain links TRBV4-1 to TRBJ1-5; possible D gene TRBD1, 5 bases. Trimming removed 0 bases from V and 10 bases from J, with 25 bases in between. The germline V gene has CDR1 MGHRA and CDR2 YSYEKL. This CDR3 is built from 18 residues. The CDR3 here is CASSQDLNGGWRATPQHF. Written as DNA, the CDR3 is TGCGCCAGCAGCCAAGACTTAAACGGGGGGTGGCGGGCTACACCCCAGCATTTT.

V usage is TRBV10-3 and J usage is TRBJ1-5; 8 positions agree with TRBD1. V was pared by 5 bases and J by 6 bases, with 6 bases of the junction left unmatched. The CDR3 is made up of 14 amino acids. Germline V gene sequence: CDR1 ENHRY, CDR2 SYGVKD. As DNA, the CDR3 is TGTGCCATCAGTCCTAGACAGGGGAGTCAGCCCCAGCATTTT. It codes for CAISPRQGSQPQHF.

The chain links TRBV7-9 to TRBJ1-5; D possibly corresponds to TRBD1 (6 bases). CDR1 is SEHNR, CDR2 FQNEAQ, per germline (reference sequence). V gave up 4 bases and J gave up 7 bases, with 14 bases separating them. The CDR3 has 14 residues. The CDR3 loop is CASSYAGESQPQHF. The CDR3 region has the DNA TGTGCCAGCAGCTACGCAGGGGAATCGCAGCCCCAGCATTTT.

This clone was seen a few times. The chain employs TRBV5-6 and TRBJ1-5, with 7 bases that match TRBD1. CDR1 is SGHDT, CDR2 YYEEEE, per germline. The CDR3 runs 16 residues. With V trimmed by 5 bases and J by 7 bases, 15 bases remained unmatched. In DNA, the CDR3 is TGTGCCAGCAGTGACTTTGGGGGCAGGGGGGACCAGCCCCAGCATTTT. Residues: CASSDFGGRGDQPQHF.

DNA of the CDR3: TGTGCCAGCAGCTCCCATGAGCGTACGCAGTATTTT. Its protein product is CASSSHERTQYF. The gene calls are TRBV5-6 and TRBJ2-3; D remains ambiguous. The germline V gene has CDR1 SGHDT and CDR2 YYEEEE. Trimming removed 3 bases from V and 8 bases from J, with 10 bases in between. The length of the CDR3 is 12 residues. The whole variable domain, filled in from reference TRBV5-6 and TRBJ2-3, reads DAGVTQSPTHLIKTRGQQVTLRCSPKSGHDTVSWYQQALGQGPQFIFQYYEEEERQRGNFPDRFSGHQFPNYSSELNVNALLLGDSALYLCASSSHERTQYFGPGTRLTVL.

The chain recombines TRBV2 with TRBJ2-7; 12 positions agree with TRBD2. CDR1 SNHLY and CDR2 FYNNEI come from the germline V gene. CDR3 length: 18 residues. V gave up 3 bases and J gave up 7 bases; unmatched junction bases: 16. Written as DNA, the CDR3 is TGTGCCAGCAGTGACAGGACTAGCGGGGATCCTAACCTTGGGGAGCAGTACTTC. This codes for CASSDRTSGDPNLGEQYF.

The genes are TRBV27 and TRBJ2-6; maybe TRBD1 (5 bases). V lost 6 bases and J 2 bases, leaving 17 bases between the germline ends. The CDR3 is 17 residues long. CDR1 and CDR2 from the germline V gene are MNHEY and SMNVEV (reference sequence). The chain's CDR3 is CASSTRSGFTGANVLTF. Here the CDR3 DNA reads TGTGCCAGCAGCACTCGTTCAGGGTTTACTGGGGCCAACGTCCTGACTTTC.

This chain links TRBV29-1 with TRBJ2-1; unclear D gene. V was clipped by 1 base and J by 10 bases, with 5 bases between them. The CDR3 spans 10 residues. The V gene's germline CDR1 is SQVTM and CDR2 ANQGSEA. The CDR3 protein is CSVEAGEQFF. The CDR3 coding sequence is TGCAGCGTTGAAGCCGGGGAGCAGTTCTTC.

The chain joins TRBV29-1 to TRBJ1-2; 7 bases align to TRBD1. The CDR3 sequence is 13 residues long. The V segment lost 3 bases and the J segment 4 bases; nucleotides outside the gene matches: 5. Germline CDR1 SQVTM, CDR2 ANQGSEA. The CDR3 bases are TGCAGCGTTGACCCAGGGGGAGGCTATGGCTACACCTTC. Residues: CSVDPGGGYGYTF.

For the CDR3, the DNA is TGTGCCAGCACCTTAGACAGACAAAATCAGCCCCAGCATTTT. Its protein product is CASTLDRQNQPQHF. The V and J genes are TRBV6-6 and TRBJ1-5; TRBD1 is a possible D gene (5 bases). The CDR3 is 14 amino acids. From germline, CDR1 is MNHNY and CDR2 SVGAGI (reference sequence). V was trimmed by 7 bases and J by 4 bases, leaving 14 bases between them.

The chain links TRBV9 to TRBJ1-1; D perhaps matches TRBD1 (6 bases). Trimming removed 2 bases at V and 2 bases at J, with 7 bases between. The CDR3 spans 13 residues. From germline, CDR1 is SGDLS and CDR2 YYNGEE. The CDR3 reads CASSVTGNTEAFF. In nucleotides, the CDR3 is TGTGCCAGCAGCGTGACAGGTAACACTGAAGCTTTCTTT.

The chain couples TRBV20-1 to TRBJ2-7; 10 bases agree with TRBD1. The CDR3 loop spans 11 amino acids. Germline loops: CDR1 DFQATT, CDR2 SNEGSKA (reference sequence). The CDR3 protein is CRGQGSDEQYF. The CDR3 coding sequence is TGCAGGGGACAGGGGAGCGACGAGCAGTACTTC.

This sequence joins TRBV4-2 and TRBJ1-2, with D perhaps TRBD1 (6 bases). Per the germline V gene, CDR1 is LGHNA and CDR2 is YNFKEQ. Trimming took off 0 bases at V and 2 bases at J, with 19 bases between the two ends. The CDR3 sequence is 18 residues long. CDR3 DNA: TGTGCCAGCAGCCAAGAGATAGAGTGGACAGAGGGAAACTATGGCTACACCTTC. This codes for CASSQEIEWTEGNYGYTF.

This clone was recorded once. This CDR3 is CATSLNAGPHYGYTF. The CDR3 DNA reads as TGTGCCACCTCTCTTAATGCGGGGCCTCACTATGGCTACACCTTC. The chain is built from TRBV15 and TRBJ1-2, with D maybe TRBD1 (5 bases). Trimming took off 8 bases at V and 3 bases at J, with 19 bases between the two ends. The CDR3 contains 15 residues. Per the germline V gene, CDR1 is LNHNV and CDR2 is YYDKDF (reference sequence).

This chain connects TRBV29-1 to TRBJ2-3; maybe TRBD2 (6 bases). The CDR3 length is 11 residues. Germline values: CDR1 SQVTM, CDR2 ANQGSEA. V was trimmed by 4 bases and J by 6 bases, leaving 8 bases between them. CDR3: CSVGGRDTQYF. CDR3 in DNA: TGCAGCGTTGGGGGGAGGGATACGCAGTATTTT.

The chain has TRBV30 and TRBJ2-1; 10 bases line up with TRBD2. The V segment lost 1 base and the J segment 8 bases; nucleotides outside the gene matches: 5. Germline CDR1 and CDR2: GTSNPN and SVGIG (reference sequence). The CDR3 consists of 14 residues. The CDR3: CAWSELAGLDEQFF. Written as DNA, the CDR3 is TGTGCCTGGAGTGAACTAGCGGGATTAGATGAGCAGTTCTTC. Combining the CDR3 with reference TRBV30 and TRBJ2-1 gives the whole variable domain SQTIHQWPATLVQPVGSPLSLECTVEGTSNPNLYWYRQAAGRGLQLLFYSVGIGQISSEVPQNLSASRPQDRQFILSSKKLLLSDSGFYLCAWSELAGLDEQFFGPGTRLTVL.

Only one count was recorded for this clone. The CDR3 nucleotides read TGTGCCAGCAGCTCCGCTAGCGATTCCTACAATGAGCAGTTCTTC. This encodes CASSSASDSYNEQFF. The gene calls are TRBV5-4 and TRBJ2-1; D might be TRBD2 (6 bases). Germline loops: CDR1 SGHNT, CDR2 YYREEE (reference sequence). The germline V and J ends were trimmed by 3 bases and 1 base, with 11 bases remaining between them. This CDR3 comprises 15 residues.

This clone was detected a few times. The V and J genes are TRBV2 and TRBJ1-5; a possible D gene is TRBD1 (6 bases). The CDR3 is 15 amino acids. In germline, CDR1 is SNHLY, CDR2 FYNNEI. V was clipped by 3 bases and J by 6 bases, with 15 bases between them. The CDR3 is CASSDYRDDRQPQHF. CDR3 DNA: TGTGCCAGCAGTGACTACAGGGACGATCGTCAGCCCCAGCATTTT.

The genes are TRBV5-4 and TRBJ2-1, with D possibly being TRBD2 (6 bases). The V and J ends lost 3 bases and 7 bases respectively, with 11 bases between them. Germline CDR1 and CDR2: SGHNT and YYREEE (reference sequence). The CDR3 sequence is 13 residues long. The CDR3 protein is CASSSGRENEQFF. The DNA of the CDR3 is TGTGCCAGCAGCTCCGGCCGGGAGAATGAGCAGTTCTTC.

This clone was detected only once. The chain is built from TRBV9 and TRBJ1-4, with D hard to call. The CDR3 is 15 residues long. V lost 0 bases and J lost 0, with 6 bases in between. CDR1 and CDR2 from the germline V gene are SGDLS and YYNGEE. The CDR3 loop is CASSVDGTTNEKLFF. DNA for the CDR3: TGTGCCAGCAGCGTAGATGGCACAACTAATGAAAAACTGTTTTTT.

In this sample, this clone turned up once. The chain combines TRBV7-8 with TRBJ2-1; possible D gene TRBD2, 6 bases. Looked up from germline, CDR1 is SGHVS and CDR2 is FQNEAQ. The CDR3 runs 15 residues. V lost 1 base and J lost 7, with 14 bases in between. CDR3 in amino acids: CASSLGASERNEQFF. The DNA for the CDR3 is TGTGCCAGCAGCTTAGGGGCTAGCGAGAGGAATGAGCAGTTCTTC.

The V call is TRBV29-1, the J call TRBJ2-1; TRBD1 matches 7 bases. After removal of 4 bases from V and 2 bases from J, the junction contained 2 bases not matched to a gene. CDR1 is SQVTM and CDR2 is ANQGSEA in the germline V gene. The CDR3 is 13 residues long. CDR3 loop: CSVGQGAYNEQFF. DNA for the CDR3: TGCAGCGTTGGACAGGGAGCCTACAATGAGCAGTTCTTC.

This clone has more than one count but fewer than ten. This sequence joins TRBV30 and TRBJ1-2, with 9 bases lining up with TRBD1. The V segment lost 5 bases and the J segment 3 bases; nucleotides outside the gene matches: 1. From germline, CDR1 is GTSNPN and CDR2 SVGIG (reference sequence). The CDR3 has 12 residues. CDR3 protein: CAWGDRDYGYTF. The CDR3 nucleotides read TGTGCCTGGGGGGACAGGGACTATGGCTACACCTTC.